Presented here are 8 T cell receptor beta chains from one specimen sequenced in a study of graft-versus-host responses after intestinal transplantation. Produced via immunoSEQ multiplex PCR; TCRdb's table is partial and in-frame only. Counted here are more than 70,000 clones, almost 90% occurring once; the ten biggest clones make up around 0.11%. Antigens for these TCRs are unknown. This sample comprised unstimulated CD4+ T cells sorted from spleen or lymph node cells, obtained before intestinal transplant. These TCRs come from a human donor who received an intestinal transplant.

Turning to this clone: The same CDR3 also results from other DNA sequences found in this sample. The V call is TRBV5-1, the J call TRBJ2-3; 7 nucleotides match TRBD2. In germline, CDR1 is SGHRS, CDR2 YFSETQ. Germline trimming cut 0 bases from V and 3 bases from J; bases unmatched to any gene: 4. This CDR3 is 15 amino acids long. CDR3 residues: CASSLVGGGTDTQYF. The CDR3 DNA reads TGCGCCAGCAGCTTGGTTGGCGGGGGTACAGATACGCAGTATTTT.

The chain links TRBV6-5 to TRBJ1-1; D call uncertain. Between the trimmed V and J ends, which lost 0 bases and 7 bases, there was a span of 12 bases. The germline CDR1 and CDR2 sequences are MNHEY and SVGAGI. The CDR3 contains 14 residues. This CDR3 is CASSYSGDRGEAFF. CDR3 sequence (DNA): TGTGCCAGCAGTTACTCCGGCGATCGGGGTGAAGCTTTCTTT.

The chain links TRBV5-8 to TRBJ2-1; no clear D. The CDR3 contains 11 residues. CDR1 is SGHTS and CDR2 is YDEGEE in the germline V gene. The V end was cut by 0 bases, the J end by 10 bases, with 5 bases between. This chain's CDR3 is CASSLETEQFF. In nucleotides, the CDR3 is TGTGCCAGCAGCTTGGAGACAGAGCAGTTCTTC.

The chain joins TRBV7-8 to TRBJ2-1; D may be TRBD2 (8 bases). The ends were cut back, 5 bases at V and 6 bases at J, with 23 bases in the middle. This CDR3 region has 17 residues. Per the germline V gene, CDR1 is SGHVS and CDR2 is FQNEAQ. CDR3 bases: TGTGCCAGCAGCACTAGGGGGCGGGGGGTTAAGTCCAATGAGCAGTTCTTC. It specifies CASSTRGRGVKSNEQFF.

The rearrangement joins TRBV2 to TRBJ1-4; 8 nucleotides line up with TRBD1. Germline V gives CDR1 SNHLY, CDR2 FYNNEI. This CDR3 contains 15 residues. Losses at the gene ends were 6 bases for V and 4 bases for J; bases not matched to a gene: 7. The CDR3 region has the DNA TGTGCCAGCAGCGGTCGAACAGGGGGTAATGAAAAACTGTTTTTT. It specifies CASSGRTGGNEKLFF. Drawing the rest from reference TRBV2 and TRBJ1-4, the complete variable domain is EPEVTQTPSHQVTQMGQEVILRCVPISNHLYFYWYRQILGQKVEFLVSFYNNEISEKSEIFDDQFSVERPDGSNFTLKIRSTKLEDSAMYFCASSGRTGGNEKLFFGSGTQLSVL.

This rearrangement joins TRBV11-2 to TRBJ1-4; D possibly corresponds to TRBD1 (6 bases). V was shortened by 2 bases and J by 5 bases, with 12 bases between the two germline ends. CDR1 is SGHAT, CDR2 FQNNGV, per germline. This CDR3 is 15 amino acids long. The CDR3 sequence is CASSLIGQPNEKLFF. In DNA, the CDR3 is TGTGCCAGCAGCTTAATCGGACAGCCAAATGAAAAACTGTTTTTT.

The CDR3 reads CASSLERSPLHF. The CDR3, as DNA: TGTGCCAGCAGCTTAGAGCGTTCACCCCTCCACTTT. J is TRBJ1-6 and V is TRBV7-9; D is undetermined. V lost 1 base and J 9 bases, leaving 4 bases between the germline ends. The germline V gene has CDR1 SEHNR and CDR2 FQNEAQ (reference sequence). The CDR3 is made up of 12 amino acids.

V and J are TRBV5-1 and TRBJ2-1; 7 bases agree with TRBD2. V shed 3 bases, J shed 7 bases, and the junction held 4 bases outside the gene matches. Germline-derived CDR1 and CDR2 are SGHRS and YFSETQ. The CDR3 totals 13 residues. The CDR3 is CASSWGLTNEQFF. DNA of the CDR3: TGCGCCAGCAGCTGGGGACTAACGAATGAGCAGTTCTTC.